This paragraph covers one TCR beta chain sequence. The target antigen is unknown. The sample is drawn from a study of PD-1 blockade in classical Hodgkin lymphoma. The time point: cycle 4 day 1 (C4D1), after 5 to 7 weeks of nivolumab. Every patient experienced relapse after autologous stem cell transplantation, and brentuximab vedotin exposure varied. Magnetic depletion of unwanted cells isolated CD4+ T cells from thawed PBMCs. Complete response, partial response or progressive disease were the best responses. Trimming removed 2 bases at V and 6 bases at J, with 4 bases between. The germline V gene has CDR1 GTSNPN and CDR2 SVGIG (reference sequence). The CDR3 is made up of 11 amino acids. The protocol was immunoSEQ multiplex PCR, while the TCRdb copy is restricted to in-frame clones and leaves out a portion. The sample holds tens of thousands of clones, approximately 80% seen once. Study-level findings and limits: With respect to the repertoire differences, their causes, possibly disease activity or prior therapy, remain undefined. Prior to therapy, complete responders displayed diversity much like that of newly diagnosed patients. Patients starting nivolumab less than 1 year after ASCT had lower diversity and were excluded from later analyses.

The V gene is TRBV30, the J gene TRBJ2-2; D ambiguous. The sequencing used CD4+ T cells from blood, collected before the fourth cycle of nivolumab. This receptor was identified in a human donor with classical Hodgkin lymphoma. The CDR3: CAWSYSGELFF. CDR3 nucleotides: TGTGCCTGGAGTTATTCCGGGGAGCTGTTTTTT.